This section outlines one TCR beta chain sequence together with its context. Its antigen remains unknown. The CDR3 loop spans 15 amino acids. V lost 6 bases and J lost 0; bases outside the gene matches: 7. The record originates from a study of blood T cells in healthy people across ages. Whole-study findings and limits: Naive CD4+ cells and diversity were both higher in long-lived donors than in aged donors.

A J-beta primer mix and a sample-barcoded 5' primer were used in a second PCR of about 7 to 12 cycles. TCRdb re-called the 5' RACE reads with MiXCR, one entry per CDR3 protein. The sample holds about 510,000 distinct CDR3 sequences, about 29% seen once. These data were likewise used in another study, on T cells of mothers and their children.

The receptor comes from a boy between 2 and 10 years old in good health. The sequenced sample was blood. This chain links TRBV12-3 or TRBV12-4 with TRBJ1-1; 7 bases align to TRBD1. The CDR3 bases are TGTGCCAGCAGCAGGGGACAGACCCTGAACACTGAAGCTTTCTTT. Translated, it gives CASSRGQTLNTEAFF.